This T cell receptor (beta chain) was observed in a study of identical twins. The CDR3 runs to 15 residues. V shed 1 base and J shed 1 base, with 10 bases lying between them. The germline gives CDR1 SGHTA, CDR2 FQGNSA. TCRdb ran MiXCR on the 5' RACE reads and lists one entry per CDR3 protein. The table includes some 660,000 distinct CDR3 sequences, about 9.4% detected once. This clonotype has only a few counts. The sample was also reused in another study, on yellow fever vaccine responses in identical twins. As reported in that work: Twins reportedly appeared to share part of their vaccine T cell response while keeping part individual.

V usage is TRBV7-2 and J usage is TRBJ2-5; D is ambiguous. The sequenced sample was PBMCs. This sequence originates from a woman under 30 in good health. The CDR3, as DNA: TGTGCCAGCAGCTTAGATGGGCGATTCCAAGAGACCCAGTACTTC. It is translated as CASSLDGRFQETQYF.